This T cell receptor (beta chain) comes out of a study of shared clonotypes between healthy human individuals. Sequencing used immunoSEQ multiplex PCR; TCRdb keeps in-frame clones, though not all of them. The sample includes fewer than 700,000 clones, about 95% of them seen just once. Naive CD8 cells were CD45RO-negative, positively selected for CCR7, excluding terminally differentiated effector memory CD45RA+ cells. Germline CDR1 is LGHNA and CDR2 is YNFKEQ. This CDR3 has 18 residues. Trimming cost V 1 base and J 4 bases, with 20 bases left between them. This TCR derives from a woman aged 25-40 years in good health. Sequencing was done on a sample of naive CD8+ T cells sorted from blood. The gene calls are TRBV4-2 and TRBJ2-1, with a tentative D call TRBD1 (7 bases). CDR3 nucleotides: TGTGCCAGCAGCCAAGGAGCCCTCGGGGGACAGATTTACAATGAGCAGTTCTTC. This sequence encodes CASSQGALGGQIYNEQFF.